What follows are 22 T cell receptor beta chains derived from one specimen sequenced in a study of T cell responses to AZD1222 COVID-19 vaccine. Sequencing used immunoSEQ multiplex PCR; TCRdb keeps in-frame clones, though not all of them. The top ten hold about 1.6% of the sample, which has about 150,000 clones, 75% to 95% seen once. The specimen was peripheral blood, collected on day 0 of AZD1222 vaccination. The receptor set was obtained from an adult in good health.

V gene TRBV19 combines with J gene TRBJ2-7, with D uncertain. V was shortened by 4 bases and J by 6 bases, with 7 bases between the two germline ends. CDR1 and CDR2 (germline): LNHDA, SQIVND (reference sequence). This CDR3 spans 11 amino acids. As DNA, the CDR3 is TGTGCCAGTAGTACTCTGAGCGAGCAGTACTTC. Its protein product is CASSTLSEQYF.

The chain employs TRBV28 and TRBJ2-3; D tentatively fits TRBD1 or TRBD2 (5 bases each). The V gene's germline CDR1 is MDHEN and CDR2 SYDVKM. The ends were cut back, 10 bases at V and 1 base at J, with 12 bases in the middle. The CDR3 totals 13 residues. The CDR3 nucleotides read TGTGCCACCGAGAGGGACGGCACAGATACGCAGTATTTT. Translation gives CATERDGTDTQYF.

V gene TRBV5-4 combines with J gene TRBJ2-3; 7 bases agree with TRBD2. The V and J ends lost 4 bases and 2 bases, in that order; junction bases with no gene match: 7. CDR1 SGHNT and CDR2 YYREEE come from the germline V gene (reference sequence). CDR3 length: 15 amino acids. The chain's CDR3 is CASSAGTTPTDTQYF. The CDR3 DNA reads TGTGCCAGCAGCGCCGGGACTACGCCCACAGATACGCAGTATTTT.

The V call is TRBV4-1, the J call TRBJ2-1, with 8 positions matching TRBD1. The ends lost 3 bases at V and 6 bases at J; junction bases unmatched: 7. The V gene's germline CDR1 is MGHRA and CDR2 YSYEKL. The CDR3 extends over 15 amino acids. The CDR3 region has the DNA TGCGCCAGCAGCCACCCGGACAGGGATTCCAATGAGCAGTTCTTC. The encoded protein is CASSHPDRDSNEQFF.

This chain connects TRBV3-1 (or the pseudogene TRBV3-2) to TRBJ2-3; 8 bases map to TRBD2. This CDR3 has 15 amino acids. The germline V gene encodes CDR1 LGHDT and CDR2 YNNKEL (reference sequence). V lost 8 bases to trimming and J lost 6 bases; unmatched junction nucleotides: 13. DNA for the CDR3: TGTGCCAGCGCCCCCGGGAGGGGGGGCCTGGATACGCAGTATTTT. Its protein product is CASAPGRGGLDTQYF.

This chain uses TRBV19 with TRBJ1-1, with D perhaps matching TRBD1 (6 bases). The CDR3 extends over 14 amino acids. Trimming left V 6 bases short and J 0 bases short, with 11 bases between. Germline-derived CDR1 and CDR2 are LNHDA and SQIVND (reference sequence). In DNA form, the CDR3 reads TGTGCCAGTAGAACCGGGACATTGAACACTGAAGCTTTCTTT. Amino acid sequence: CASRTGTLNTEAFF. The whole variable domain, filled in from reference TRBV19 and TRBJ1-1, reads DGGITQSPKYLFRKEGQNVTLSCEQNLNHDAMYWYRQDPGQGLRLIYYSQIVNDFQKGDIAEGYSVSREKKESFPLTVTSAQKNPTAFYLCASRTGTLNTEAFFGQGTRLTVV.

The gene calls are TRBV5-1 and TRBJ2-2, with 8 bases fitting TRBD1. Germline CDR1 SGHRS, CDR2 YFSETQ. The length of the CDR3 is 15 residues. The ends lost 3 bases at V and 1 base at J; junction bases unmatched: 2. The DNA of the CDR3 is TGCGCCAGCAGCTCCAGGGGGCGGAACACCGGGGAGCTGTTTTTT. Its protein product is CASSSRGRNTGELFF.

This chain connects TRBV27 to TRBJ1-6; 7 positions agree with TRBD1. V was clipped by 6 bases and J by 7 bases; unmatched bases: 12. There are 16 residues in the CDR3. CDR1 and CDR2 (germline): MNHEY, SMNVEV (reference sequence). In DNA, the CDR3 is TGTGCCAGCAGACCCCAAGGGACAGAGGAGAATTCACCCCTCCACTTT. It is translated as CASRPQGTEENSPLHF.

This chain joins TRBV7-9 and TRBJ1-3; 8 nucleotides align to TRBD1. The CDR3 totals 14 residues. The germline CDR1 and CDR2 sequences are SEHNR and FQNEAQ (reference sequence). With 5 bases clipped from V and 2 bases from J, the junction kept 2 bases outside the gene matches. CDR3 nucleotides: TGTGCCAGCAGCCCGACAGGGGCTGGAAACACCATATATTTT. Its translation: CASSPTGAGNTIYF.

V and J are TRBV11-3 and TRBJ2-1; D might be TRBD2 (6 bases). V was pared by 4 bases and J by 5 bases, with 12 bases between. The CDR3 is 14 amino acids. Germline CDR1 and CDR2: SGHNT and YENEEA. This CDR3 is CASSWGTFHNEQFF. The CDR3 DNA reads TGTGCCAGCAGCTGGGGGACTTTCCACAATGAGCAGTTCTTC.

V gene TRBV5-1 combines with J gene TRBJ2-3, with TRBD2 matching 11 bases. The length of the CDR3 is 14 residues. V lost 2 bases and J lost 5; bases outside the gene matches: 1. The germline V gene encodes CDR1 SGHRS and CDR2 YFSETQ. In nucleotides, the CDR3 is TGCGCCAGCAGCTTCCTAGCGGGGGGAGATACGCAGTATTTT. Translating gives CASSFLAGGDTQYF.

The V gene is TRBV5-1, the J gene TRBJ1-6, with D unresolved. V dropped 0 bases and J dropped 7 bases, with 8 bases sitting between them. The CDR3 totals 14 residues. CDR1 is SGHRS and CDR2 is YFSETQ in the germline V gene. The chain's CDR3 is CASSLDSLNSPLHF. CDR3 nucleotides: TGCGCCAGCAGCTTGGACAGCCTCAATTCACCCCTCCACTTT. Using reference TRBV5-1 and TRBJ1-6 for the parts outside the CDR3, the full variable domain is KAGVTQTPRYLIKTRGQQVTLSCSPISGHRSVSWYQQTPGQGLQFLFEYFSETQRNKGNFPGRFSGRQFSNSRSEMNVSTLELGDSALYLCASSLDSLNSPLHFGNGTRLTVT.

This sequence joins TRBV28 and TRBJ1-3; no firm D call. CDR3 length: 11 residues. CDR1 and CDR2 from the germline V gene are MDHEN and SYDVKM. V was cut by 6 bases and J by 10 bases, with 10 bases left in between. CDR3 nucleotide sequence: TGTGCCAGCAGCTCACCGTCGACCATATATTTT. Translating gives CASSSPSTIYF.

The CDR3 DNA is TGCGCCAGCAGCCCTCCAGGACAGGCTGAAGCTTTCTTT. It is translated as CASSPPGQAEAFF. The rearrangement links TRBV4-3 to TRBJ1-1, with 7 nucleotides matching TRBD1. The CDR3 length is 13 residues. Losses at the gene ends were 4 bases for V and 6 bases for J; bases not matched to a gene: 5. Germline-derived CDR1 and CDR2 are LGHNA and YSLEER.

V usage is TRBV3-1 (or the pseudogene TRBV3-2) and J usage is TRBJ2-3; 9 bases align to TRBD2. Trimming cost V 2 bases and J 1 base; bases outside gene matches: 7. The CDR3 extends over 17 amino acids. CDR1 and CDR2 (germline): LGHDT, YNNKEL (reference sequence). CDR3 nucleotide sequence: TGTGCCAGCAGCCAACACGCTAGCGGGGCTGGCACAGATACGCAGTATTTT. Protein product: CASSQHASGAGTDTQYF.

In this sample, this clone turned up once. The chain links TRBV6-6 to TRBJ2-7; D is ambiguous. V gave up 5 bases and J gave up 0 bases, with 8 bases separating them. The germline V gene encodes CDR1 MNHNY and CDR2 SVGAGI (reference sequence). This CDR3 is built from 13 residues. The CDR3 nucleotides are TGTGCCAGCAGTCGCGACAACTCCTACGAGCAGTACTTC. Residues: CASSRDNSYEQYF.

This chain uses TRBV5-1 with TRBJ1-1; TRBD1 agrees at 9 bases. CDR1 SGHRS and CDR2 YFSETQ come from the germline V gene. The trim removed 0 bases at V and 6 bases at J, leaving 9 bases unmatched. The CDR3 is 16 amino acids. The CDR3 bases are TGCGCCAGCAGCTTGGCCCCACAGGGGGCAAAATCTGAAGCTTTCTTT. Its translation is CASSLAPQGAKSEAFF.

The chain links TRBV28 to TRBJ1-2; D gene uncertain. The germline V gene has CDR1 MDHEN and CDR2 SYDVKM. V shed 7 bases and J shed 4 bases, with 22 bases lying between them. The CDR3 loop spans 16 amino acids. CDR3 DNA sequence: TGTGCCAGCACTCCAAACTTCCCCACAGACCTCTATGGCTACACCTTC. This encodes CASTPNFPTDLYGYTF.

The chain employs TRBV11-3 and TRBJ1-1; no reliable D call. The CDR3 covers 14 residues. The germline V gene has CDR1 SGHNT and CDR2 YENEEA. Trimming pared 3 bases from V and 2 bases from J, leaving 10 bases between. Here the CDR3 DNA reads TGTGCCAGCAGCTTTCAGAGTTCAAACACTGAAGCTTTCTTT. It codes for CASSFQSSNTEAFF.

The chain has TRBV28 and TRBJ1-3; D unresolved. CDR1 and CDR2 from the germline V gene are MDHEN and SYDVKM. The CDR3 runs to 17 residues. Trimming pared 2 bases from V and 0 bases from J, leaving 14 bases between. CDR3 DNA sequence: TGTGCCAGCAGTTTACGAGGACGGTACAACTCTGGAAACACCATATATTTT. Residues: CASSLRGRYNSGNTIYF.

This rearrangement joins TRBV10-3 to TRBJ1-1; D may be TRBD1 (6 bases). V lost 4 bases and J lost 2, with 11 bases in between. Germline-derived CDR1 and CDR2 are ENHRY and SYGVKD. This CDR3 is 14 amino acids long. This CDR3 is CAISVRTVNTEAFF. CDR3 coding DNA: TGTGCCATCAGTGTTCGGACAGTTAACACTGAAGCTTTCTTT.

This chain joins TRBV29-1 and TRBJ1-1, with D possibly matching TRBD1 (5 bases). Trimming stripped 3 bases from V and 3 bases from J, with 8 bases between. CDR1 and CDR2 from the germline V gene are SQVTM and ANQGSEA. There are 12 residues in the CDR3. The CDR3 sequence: CSVDTGDTEAFF. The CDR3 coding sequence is TGCAGCGTTGATACGGGGGACACTGAAGCTTTCTTT.